In its sample, the clone carrying this T cell receptor (beta chain) was seen once. Next came a second PCR, run for about 7 to 12 cycles, which used a sample-barcoded 5' primer along with a J-beta primer mix. TCRdb independently ran MiXCR on the 5' RACE reads; one entry per CDR3 protein. This table has about 1.8 million distinct CDR3 sequences, just under 50% appearing once. The data are from a study of blood T cells in healthy people across ages. Trimming cost V 7 bases and J 5 bases; bases outside gene matches: 15. Germline V CDR1 and CDR2: SGHKS, YYEKEE (reference sequence). This CDR3 is built from 16 residues.

The V call is TRBV5-5, the J call TRBJ1-5; 7 bases match TRBD1. Sequenced: blood. This receptor was identified in a woman aged 40 to 50 in good health. The CDR3 nucleotides are TGTGCCAGCCAGCTTCGACAGGGCCCCGGGGATCAGCCCCAGCATTTT. This codes for CASQLRQGPGDQPQHF. Complete variable domain (other parts from reference TRBV5-5 and TRBJ1-5): DAGVTQSPTHLIKTRGQQVTLRCSPISGHKSVSWYQQVLGQGPQFIFQYYEKEERGRGNFPDRFSARQFPNYSSELNVNALLLGDSALYLCASQLRQGPGDQPQHFGDGTRLSIL.